This TCR beta chain was retrieved from a study of cytomegalovirus exposure and HLA in healthy donors. Study-level points and caveats: Across HLA loci, a later analysis found differing TCR association rates, with DRB1 most and HLA-C fewest. Within an earlier analysis, most TCR beta V segments proved productive either about 87% or about 30% of the time.

This clone was counted a single time. Antigen specificity is unknown. The CDR3 length is 15 residues. Germline V gene lookup returns CDR1 LNHDA and CDR2 SQIVND (reference sequence). V was pared by 4 bases and J by 1 base, with 12 bases between. PCR primers comprised 60 Vbeta and 13 Jbeta primers. Produced via immunoSEQ multiplex PCR; TCRdb's table is partial and in-frame only. Of about 150,000 clones in the sample, 85% were seen once. The chain carries TRBV19 and TRBJ2-3; D perhaps matches TRBD2 (6 bases). The receptor comes from a boy aged 2 to 9 in good health and CMV-seronegative. Source material: PBMCs. The CDR3 nucleotides are TGTGCCAGTAGTACGAGCGGGCAACGCACAGATACGCAGTATTTT. This translates into CASSTSGQRTDTQYF.